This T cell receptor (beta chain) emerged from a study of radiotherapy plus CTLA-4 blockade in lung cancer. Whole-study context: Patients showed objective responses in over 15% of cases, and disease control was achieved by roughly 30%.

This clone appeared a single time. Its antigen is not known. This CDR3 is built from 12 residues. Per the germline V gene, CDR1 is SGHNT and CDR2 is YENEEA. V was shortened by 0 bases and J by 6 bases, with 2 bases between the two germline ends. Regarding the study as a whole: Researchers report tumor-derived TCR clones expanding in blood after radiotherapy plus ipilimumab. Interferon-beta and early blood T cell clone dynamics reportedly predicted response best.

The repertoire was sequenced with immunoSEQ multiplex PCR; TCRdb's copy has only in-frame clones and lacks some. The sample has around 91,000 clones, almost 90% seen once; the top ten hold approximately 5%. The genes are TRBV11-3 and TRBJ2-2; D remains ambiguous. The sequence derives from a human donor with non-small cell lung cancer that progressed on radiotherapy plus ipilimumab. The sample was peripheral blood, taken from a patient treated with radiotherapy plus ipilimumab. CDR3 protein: CASSLDSGELFF. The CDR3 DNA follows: TGTGCCAGCAGCTTAGATTCCGGGGAGCTGTTTTTT.